These 24 T cell receptor beta chains were sequenced from one sample in a study of shared clonotypes between healthy human individuals. Data came from immunoSEQ multiplex PCR; TCRdb stores just in-frame clones and leaves some out. Altogether over 850,000 clones are present, around 78% being singletons, with the ten largest covering 0.55% to 0.7%. Sample: memory CD4+ T cells from PBMCs. Subset denoted: CD45RA-negative fraction. Source of these receptors: a man between 18 and 29 years old in good health. Some clones in this sample may be carry-over from other donors' samples.

The J gene is TRBJ2-1, the V gene TRBV27, with D perhaps given as TRBD1 or TRBD2 (5 bases each). This CDR3 is 16 amino acids long. The germline CDR1 and CDR2 sequences are MNHEY and SMNVEV (reference sequence). Trimming removed 6 bases at V and 7 bases at J, with 22 bases between. The CDR3 region is CASRLPRDAGRNEQFF. The CDR3 DNA is TGTGCCAGCAGACTACCACGGGACGCCGGTAGGAATGAGCAGTTCTTC.

The CDR3 DNA is TGTGCCAGCAGCTGGGGACCGCGGGAGACCCAGTACTTC. This sequence encodes CASSWGPRETQYF. The chain employs TRBV11-3 and TRBJ2-5; possibly TRBD1 or TRBD2 for D (5 bases each). Germline-derived CDR1 and CDR2 are SGHNT and YENEEA. The CDR3 sequence is 13 residues long. The V end lost 4 bases, the J end lost 5 bases, and 11 bases lay between the germline ends.

The sample holds a few counts of this clone. The chain uses TRBV5-1 and TRBJ2-2; D possibly corresponds to TRBD1 (5 bases). V dropped 4 bases and J dropped 4 bases, with 11 bases sitting between them. The CDR3 totals 14 residues. Germline CDR1 is SGHRS and CDR2 is YFSETQ. Here the CDR3 reads CASSPLDTTGELFF. CDR3 in DNA: TGCGCCAGCAGCCCGCTGGACACCACCGGGGAGCTGTTTTTT.

V is TRBV30 and J is TRBJ1-2, with 8 nucleotides matching TRBD1. Germline V gives CDR1 GTSNPN, CDR2 SVGIG (reference sequence). The CDR3 contains 16 residues. J was trimmed by 4 bases and V by 5 bases; bases with no gene match: 15. The CDR3 DNA reads as TGTGCCTGGGGCAAAGAGGGACAGGCGATTCCCTATGGCTACACCTTC. Translation gives CAWGKEGQAIPYGYTF.

About this clone: A single base is all that separates this from a far larger clone, so a read error is likely. The chain joins TRBV29-1 to TRBJ2-2; either TRBD1 or TRBD2 may supply D (6 bases each). Trimming removed 3 bases from V and 12 bases from J, with 11 bases in between. The CDR3 has 11 amino acids. Germline CDR1 SQVTM, CDR2 ANQGSEA. CDR3 region: CSVEIRGQLFF. CDR3 nucleotides: TGCAGCGTTGAGATCCGGGGGCAGCTGTTTTTT.

The J gene is TRBJ1-4, the V gene TRBV5-1, with TRBD1 as a possible D gene (6 bases). Germline assignment: CDR1 SGHRS and CDR2 YFSETQ. V lost 0 bases, J lost 0 bases, and 12 bases lay in between. CDR3 length equals 17 residues. The CDR3 reads CASSLVPDSSTNEKLFF. The CDR3 DNA reads as TGCGCCAGCAGCTTGGTGCCGGACAGTTCAACTAATGAAAAACTGTTTTTT.

V and J are TRBV15 and TRBJ2-3; D ambiguous. The V end lost 0 bases, the J end lost 9 bases, and 10 bases lay between the germline ends. This CDR3 contains 13 residues. Germline V CDR1 and CDR2: LNHNV, YYDKDF (reference sequence). CDR3 loop: CATSREGGRTQYF. The CDR3 coding sequence is TGTGCCACCAGCAGAGAGGGTGGAAGGACGCAGTATTTT.

The chain employs TRBV7-9 and TRBJ2-5, with TRBD2 identical over 13 bases. CDR1 is SEHNR and CDR2 is FQNEAQ in the germline V gene (reference sequence). J gave up 5 bases and V 5 bases, and 11 bases lay outside the gene matches. The CDR3 totals 17 residues. The chain's CDR3 is CASSHRTSGRFGETQYF. Here the CDR3 DNA reads TGTGCCAGCAGCCATAGGACTAGCGGGAGATTCGGGGAGACCCAGTACTTC.

This clone was seen a single time. This sequence joins TRBV19 and TRBJ1-1; 7 nucleotides match TRBD1. This CDR3 has 14 residues. The ends lost 3 bases at V and 5 bases at J; junction bases unmatched: 6. CDR1 and CDR2 from the germline V gene are LNHDA and SQIVND (reference sequence). The CDR3 loop is CASSMGAGGTEAFF. CDR3 bases: TGTGCCAGTAGTATGGGGGCAGGGGGAACTGAAGCTTTCTTT.

The rearrangement uses TRBV2 and TRBJ2-2, with TRBD1 matching 7 bases. After removal of 4 bases from V and 5 bases from J, the junction contained 4 bases not matched to a gene. The length of the CDR3 is 14 residues. Germline CDR1 is SNHLY and CDR2 is FYNNEI. This CDR3 reads CASSGQGTTGELFF. The CDR3 DNA reads TGTGCCAGCAGTGGACAGGGAACGACCGGGGAGCTGTTTTTT.

The chain is built from TRBV10-3 and TRBJ2-4, with 7 bases fitting TRBD2. CDR3 size: 15 residues. Germline CDR1 ENHRY, CDR2 SYGVKD. The junction had 8 bases not matched to a gene; V was cut back by 0 bases and J by 9 bases. In DNA, the CDR3 is TGTGCCATCAGTGAGTCTGGGGGAGGGCCCAGCATTCAGTACTTC. Encoded protein: CAISESGGGPSIQYF.

The V and J genes are TRBV7-2 and TRBJ2-7, with TRBD1 matching over 9 bases. V lost 2 bases and J lost 2; bases outside the gene matches: 4. This CDR3 comprises 15 residues. CDR1 and CDR2 (germline): SGHTA, FQGNSA. The CDR3 region has the DNA TGTGCCAGCAGCTTATGGGGACAGGGCCCCTACGAGCAGTACTTC. It translates to CASSLWGQGPYEQYF.

The chain uses TRBV7-9 and TRBJ2-2; TRBD2 matches 8 bases. CDR3 length: 16 residues. Germline trimming cut 5 bases from V and 6 bases from J; bases unmatched to any gene: 11. Germline CDR1 SEHNR, CDR2 FQNEAQ (reference sequence). The CDR3 coding sequence is TGTGCCAGCAGCCCGAAGACGGGAGGGCCCCCCGGGGAGCTGTTTTTT. Translating it yields CASSPKTGGPPGELFF.

This chain joins TRBV6-5 and TRBJ1-2; TRBD1 might be the D (6 bases). Trimming left V 2 bases short and J 7 bases short, with 11 bases between. The CDR3 spans 13 residues. CDR1 is MNHEY and CDR2 is SVGAGI in the germline V gene. The CDR3 loop is CASSYTTGSGYTF. The DNA for the CDR3 is TGTGCCAGCAGTTACACTACAGGGTCTGGCTACACCTTC.

The genes are TRBV28 and TRBJ2-5; D not certain. Trimming pared 3 bases from V and 1 base from J, leaving 6 bases between. CDR3 length: 13 residues. Germline assignment: CDR1 MDHEN and CDR2 SYDVKM. The CDR3 here is CASSLAVQETQYF. The CDR3 region has the DNA TGTGCCAGCAGTTTGGCAGTCCAAGAGACCCAGTACTTC.

The chain couples TRBV5-4 to TRBJ2-1; the match to TRBD1 covers 11 bases. CDR1 SGHNT and CDR2 YYREEE come from the germline V gene (reference sequence). With V trimmed by 3 bases and J by 7 bases, 6 bases remained unmatched. The CDR3 consists of 15 residues. Written as DNA, the CDR3 is TGTGCCAGCAGCTACCGGGGACAGGGGGGTAATGAGCAGTTCTTC. This gives the protein CASSYRGQGGNEQFF.

With respect to this clone: The same CDR3 arises from other DNA sequences in this sample as well. The rearrangement joins TRBV28 to TRBJ2-7, with 8 nucleotides matching TRBD1. The CDR3 is 15 residues long. V shed 4 bases and J 5 bases; nucleotides not matched to a gene: 10. The germline gives CDR1 MDHEN, CDR2 SYDVKM. CDR3 DNA: TGTGCCAGCAGTTCCCCCGGGCAGGGGGCCAACGAGCAGTACTTC. As protein: CASSSPGQGANEQYF.

This chain uses TRBV30 with TRBJ1-1; D remains ambiguous. This CDR3 has 12 amino acids. Germline loops: CDR1 GTSNPN, CDR2 SVGIG (reference sequence). V was shortened by 3 bases and J by 6 bases, with 11 bases between the two germline ends. CDR3 DNA sequence: TGTGCCTGGAGGGATGCACCCCCTGAAGCTTTCTTT. Translation: CAWRDAPPEAFF.

On this clone itself: With a far larger clone one base away, a read error is the likely cause. Other DNA sequences in the same sample also yield this CDR3. The rearrangement uses TRBV4-3 and TRBJ2-2; D is unresolved. The CDR3 is 15 amino acids. Looked up from germline, CDR1 is LGHNA and CDR2 is YSLEER. Trimming stripped 0 bases from V and 2 bases from J, with 7 bases between. The CDR3 nucleotides read TGCGCCAGCAGCCAAGAGGCCAGAAACACCGGGGAGCTGTTTTTT. Protein sequence: CASSQEARNTGELFF.

The chain employs TRBV2 and TRBJ2-3; D uncertain. Germline CDR1 SNHLY, CDR2 FYNNEI. The V end was cut by 4 bases, the J end by 6 bases, with 8 bases between. The CDR3 runs 12 residues. The CDR3: CASSGTVDTQYF. CDR3 nucleotide sequence: TGTGCCAGCAGTGGTACCGTGGATACGCAGTATTTT. Full variable domain (outside the CDR3, taken from reference TRBV2 and TRBJ2-3): EPEVTQTPSHQVTQMGQEVILRCVPISNHLYFYWYRQILGQKVEFLVSFYNNEISEKSEIFDDQFSVERPDGSNFTLKIRSTKLEDSAMYFCASSGTVDTQYFGPGTRLTVL.

The rearrangement uses TRBV5-1 and TRBJ2-7, with 10 bases lining up with TRBD1. From germline, CDR1 is SGHRS and CDR2 YFSETQ. With V trimmed by 4 bases and J by 1 base, 5 bases remained unmatched. The CDR3 runs to 15 residues. This CDR3 is CASSGRDRGSYEQYF. The CDR3 DNA follows: TGCGCCAGCAGCGGCCGGGACAGGGGTTCCTACGAGCAGTACTTC.

V usage is TRBV7-3 and J usage is TRBJ2-1; no definite D call. Trimming took 6 bases from V and 3 from J, leaving 15 bases between them. This CDR3 spans 15 amino acids. CDR1 and CDR2 (germline): SGHTA, FQGTGA. The CDR3 region is CASRDPTRSYNEQFF. In DNA form, the CDR3 reads TGTGCCAGCAGGGACCCCACGCGGAGCTACAATGAGCAGTTCTTC.

J is TRBJ2-5 and V is TRBV28, with 15 positions matching TRBD2. The V gene's germline CDR1 is MDHEN and CDR2 SYDVKM. This CDR3 is built from 16 residues. J was trimmed by 5 bases and V by 4 bases; bases with no gene match: 5. The CDR3 here is CASSSGLAGGRETQYF. The CDR3, as DNA: TGTGCCAGCAGTTCGGGACTAGCGGGAGGCCGGGAGACCCAGTACTTC.

The chain carries TRBV6-6 and TRBJ2-7; D perhaps matches TRBD1 (6 bases). V was shortened by 5 bases and J by 3 bases, with 11 bases between the two germline ends. CDR1 MNHNY and CDR2 SVGAGI come from the germline V gene (reference sequence). This CDR3 is 13 amino acids long. The CDR3 bases are TGTGCCAGCAGTCAGGGGCAGATCTACGAGCAGTACTTC. Protein sequence: CASSQGQIYEQYF.